This is a list of T cell receptor beta chains from one sample in a study of cytomegalovirus exposure and HLA in healthy donors. Assay used: immunoSEQ multiplex PCR; TCRdb lists only in-frame clones, some missing. Of some 70,000 clones listed, around 64% are singletons. Sample: PBMCs. The source of these receptors is a woman between 50 and 59 years old in good health and CMV-seronegative. The CDR3 runs from the conserved cysteine through the conserved F or W. D genes are given only for firm matches. Clone size is given for some rows only: seen once, a few or many times, or a class if the clone is expanded.

.	.	TRBV5-6	TRBJ1-1	CASSNMDRHTEAFF	TGTGCCAGCAGCAACATGGACAGACACACTGAAGCTTTCTTT
.	.	TRBV7-2	TRBJ1-2	CASSGRELGYTF	TGTGCCAGTTCCGGGAGGGAGCTGGGCTACACCTTC
few	.	TRBV10-2	TRBJ2-7	CASSWAGPYEQYF	TGCGCCAGCAGTTGGGCAGGCCCCTACGAGCAGTACTTC
once	TRBD2	TRBV9	TRBJ2-3	CASSERPLAGGADTQYF	TGTGCCAGCAGCGAGAGGCCGTTAGCGGGAGGGGCAGATACGCAGTATTTT
.	TRBD2	TRBV2	TRBJ2-1	CASGRLANLDEQFF	TGTGCCAGCGGTAGACTAGCGAACCTGGATGAGCAGTTCTTC
.	.	TRBV2	TRBJ2-7	CASRYYEQYF	TGTGCCAGCAGATACTACGAGCAGTACTTC
few	.	TRBV19	TRBJ1-1	CASSNQRRSTEAFF	TGTGCCAGTAGTAATCAGAGGAGGTCCACTGAAGCTTTCTTT
few	.	TRBV5-8	TRBJ1-1	CASSFSGRVSEAFF	TGTGCCAGCAGCTTCTCCGGCCGGGTTTCTGAAGCTTTCTTT
.	.	TRBV29-1	TRBJ1-4	CSVLDQGWREKLFF	TGCAGCGTTTTAGACCAGGGATGGCGAGAAAAACTGTTTTTT
.	.	TRBV5-4	TRBJ1-1	CASSLDTHEYFF	TGTGCCAGCAGCTTGGATACACACGAATATTTCTTT
.	.	TRBV28	TRBJ2-1	CASSLAQAINEQFF	TGTGCCAGCAGTTTAGCGCAGGCAATCAATGAGCAGTTCTTC
once	TRBD1	TRBV9	TRBJ2-1	CASSVEGQGFYYNEQFF	TGTGCCAGCAGCGTAGAAGGACAGGGGTTTTACTACAATGAGCAGTTCTTC
few	TRBD2	TRBV7-2	TRBJ2-3	CASSLDRLARWYF	TGTGCCAGCAGCTTAGATCGACTAGCGAGGTGGTATTTT
few	.	TRBV7-3	TRBJ1-1	CASSPGQITEAFF	TGTGCCAGCAGCCCAGGACAAATTACTGAAGCTTTCTTT
.	TRBD1	TRBV5-1	TRBJ2-7	CASSPGQPVPDEQYF	TGCGCCAGCAGCCCGGGACAGCCGGTCCCCGACGAGCAGTACTTC
few	.	TRBV28	TRBJ2-1	CASSSLTSSYNEQFF	TGTGCCAGCAGCTCTCTAACGAGCTCCTACAATGAGCAGTTCTTC
.	TRBD1	TRBV4-1	TRBJ2-2	CASSPGRGGETGELFF	TGCGCCAGCAGCCCCGGTAGAGGGGGCGAGACCGGGGAGCTGTTTTTT
.	.	TRBV30	TRBJ1-3	CAWDTGSSGNTIYF	TGTGCCTGGGATACAGGGTCCTCTGGAAACACCATATATTTT
.	.	TRBV13	TRBJ2-7	CASSLGASYEQYF	TGTGCCAGCAGCTTGGGGGCCTCCTACGAACAGTACTTC
.	TRBD1	TRBV29-1	TRBJ1-2	CSAGQGAVYGYTF	TGCAGCGCTGGACAGGGGGCTGTCTATGGCTACACCTTC
.	.	TRBV29-1	TRBJ2-7	CSGGGRYEQYF	TGCAGCGGTGGGGGGAGATACGAGCAGTACTTC
.	TRBD2	TRBV2	TRBJ2-7	CASSEALGTSGDIYEQYF	TGTGCCAGCAGTGAAGCGCTTGGGACTAGCGGGGATATCTACGAGCAGTACTTC
.	.	TRBV6-6	TRBJ1-4	CASSLPGTNEKLFF	TGTGCCAGCAGCCTTCCCGGGACTAATGAAAAACTGTTTTTT
few	TRBD1	TRBV5-1	TRBJ1-2	CASSLELGQGGYTF	TGCGCCAGCAGCTTGGAGTTAGGACAGGGAGGCTACACCTTC